These 27 T cell receptor beta chains share one sample of origin, sequenced in a study of a mutant IDH1 vaccine in newly diagnosed glioma. For these TCRs, the target antigens are not known. Regarding time point: week 5, during vaccination. In the vaccine, a single dose held 300 ug of the mutant IDH1 20-mer peptide, along with topical imiquimod. Repertoires were generated with immunoSEQ multiplex PCR, while TCRdb's copy carries only in-frame clones and drops some. This repertoire shows about 54,000 clones, around 80% found once; its top ten account for more than 3%. Sequencing used PBMCs, obtained from a glioma patient whose treatment included an IDH1 peptide vaccine. The receptors originated from a man aged 25-40 years with glioma.

The chain uses TRBV5-4 and TRBJ1-6; 7 nucleotides align to TRBD1. V lost 0 bases, J lost 9 bases, and 6 bases stayed unmatched. Germline V gene sequence: CDR1 SGHNT, CDR2 YYREEE (reference sequence). This CDR3 region has 15 residues. The DNA of the CDR3 is TGTGCCAGCAGCTTGGCCGCAGGGGGGACTTCACCCCTCCACTTT. It translates to CASSLAAGGTSPLHF.

This chain connects TRBV11-3 to TRBJ2-3, with D hard to call. The length of the CDR3 is 14 residues. The germline V and J ends were trimmed by 5 bases and 6 bases, with 15 bases remaining between them. From germline, CDR1 is SGHNT and CDR2 YENEEA. DNA of the CDR3: TGTGCCAGCAGCCCCCTCGCTAGTGTGGATACGCAGTATTTT. Translating gives CASSPLASVDTQYF.

The V call is TRBV5-1, the J call TRBJ1-2, with D unresolved. Deletions cut 2 bases from V and 0 bases from J, with 17 bases between. CDR3 length equals 17 residues. The germline gives CDR1 SGHRS, CDR2 YFSETQ. The CDR3 sequence: CASSFRASEGSNYGYTF. The CDR3 nucleotides are TGCGCCAGCAGCTTTCGAGCTTCCGAGGGATCTAACTATGGCTACACCTTC.

There are a few counts of this clone. The chain is built from TRBV6-1 and TRBJ1-5; 7 bases line up with TRBD1. V gave up 3 bases and J gave up 4 bases; unmatched junction bases: 9. The CDR3 is 16 residues long. Germline V gives CDR1 MNHNS, CDR2 SASEGT. CDR3 nucleotide sequence: TGTGCCAGCAGTGACGGATCGGGACAGCGGAATCAGCCCCAGCATTTT. Amino acid sequence: CASSDGSGQRNQPQHF.

This clone has more than one count but fewer than ten. CDR3: CASSQDQTGSFGPQHF. DNA of the CDR3: TGCGCCAGCAGCCAAGATCAAACAGGGTCCTTCGGGCCCCAGCATTTT. V gene TRBV4-1 combines with J gene TRBJ1-5; the D gene is possibly TRBD1 (6 bases). V was trimmed by 0 bases and J by 9 bases, leaving 18 bases between them. CDR1 MGHRA and CDR2 YSYEKL come from the germline V gene. CDR3 length equals 16 residues.

The CDR3 reads CASRTGGGTEAFF. The CDR3 region has the DNA TGTGCCAGCCGAACAGGGGGCGGGACTGAAGCTTTCTTT. The chain joins TRBV6-5 to TRBJ1-1; 9 bases fit TRBD1. Germline V gene data show CDR1 as MNHEY and CDR2 as SVGAGI. CDR3 size: 13 residues. The ends lost 8 bases at V and 5 bases at J; junction bases unmatched: 6.

This rearrangement joins TRBV9 to TRBJ2-7; 10 bases fit TRBD2. J lost 1 base, V lost 2 bases, and 6 bases had no gene match. The CDR3 contains 16 residues. Germline lookup yields CDR1 SGDLS and CDR2 YYNGEE. For the CDR3, the DNA is TGTGCCAGCAGCGTCGATGGACTAGCGGCTTCCTACGAGCAGTACTTC. It yields the protein CASSVDGLAASYEQYF.

The J gene is TRBJ2-5, the V gene TRBV7-9, with 7 bases aligning to TRBD1. The germline V gene encodes CDR1 SEHNR and CDR2 FQNEAQ (reference sequence). This CDR3 has 13 amino acids. Trimming at V came to 5 bases and at J to 5 bases, leaving 5 bases not matched to a gene. The CDR3 nucleotides read TGTGCCAGCAGCCCGACAGGGAGCGAGACCCAGTACTTC. This gives the protein CASSPTGSETQYF.

This clone has just one count. The chain employs TRBV14 and TRBJ2-7; possible D gene TRBD1, 6 bases. V was clipped by 1 base and J by 5 bases, with 9 bases between them. The germline V gene encodes CDR1 SGHDN and CDR2 FVKESK. CDR3 size: 13 residues. As DNA, the CDR3 is TGTGCCAGCAGCCAAGGTGGGGGCCACGAGCAGTACTTC. Its protein product is CASSQGGGHEQYF.

The chain joins TRBV5-1 to TRBJ2-1; TRBD2 might be the D (6 bases). The length of the CDR3 is 13 residues. Trimming stripped 4 bases from V and 8 bases from J, with 13 bases between. Germline V gene data show CDR1 as SGHRS and CDR2 as YFSETQ. DNA for the CDR3: TGCGCCAGCAGCGGACGGGGGTCGGATGAGCAGTTCTTC. Translated, it gives CASSGRGSDEQFF.

The V call is TRBV2, the J call TRBJ2-1; 8 bases map to TRBD1. Trimming removed 4 bases from V and 9 bases from J; junction bases left unmatched: 5. The CDR3 runs to 13 residues. Per the germline V gene, CDR1 is SNHLY and CDR2 is FYNNEI. Here the CDR3 reads CASSGQGIGEQFF. As DNA, the CDR3 is TGTGCCAGCAGTGGACAGGGGATCGGTGAGCAGTTCTTC.

A word on this clone: No DNA is shown, since the ends of the CDR3 on it are uncertain; the CDR3 is the one TCRdb lists. The V gene is TRBV27, the J gene TRBJ1-5. The CDR3 region is 14 residues in length, termini included. CDR1 and CDR2 from the germline V gene are MNHEY and SMNVEV (reference sequence). CDR3 loop: CASSSSTSNQPQHF.

The chain has TRBV11-2 and TRBJ2-7; the D is unclear. Germline loops: CDR1 SGHAT, CDR2 FQNNGV. Deletions cut 5 bases from V and 3 bases from J, with 11 bases between. There are 13 residues in the CDR3. CDR3: CASSTDRFYEQYF. CDR3 in DNA: TGTGCCAGCAGCACCGACCGATTCTACGAGCAGTACTTC.

This chain uses TRBV12-2 with TRBJ1-2; TRBD1 reflects the table's D call only, with no check against the DNA. TRBV12-2 constitutes a pseudogene. The CDR3 sequence is 17 residues long. CDR3 residues: CASRKQGENRARRGYTF. CDR3 nucleotides: TGTGCAAGTCGCAAACAGGGGGAGAATAGGGCCAGGCGGGGCTACACCTTC.

This chain links TRBV29-1 with TRBJ2-4; 8 bases are a match to TRBD1. The CDR3 extends over 13 amino acids. Germline loops: CDR1 SQVTM, CDR2 ANQGSEA. V trimming: 3 bases; J trimming: 6 bases; junction bases outside the gene matches: 4. The CDR3 nucleotides read TGCAGCGTTGATTCAGGGGGCGCAAACATTCAGTACTTC. Protein product: CSVDSGGANIQYF.

This clone was observed a handful of times. This rearrangement joins TRBV29-1 to TRBJ2-7; 11 bases are a match to TRBD2. Looked up from germline, CDR1 is SQVTM and CDR2 is ANQGSEA. V gave up 3 bases and J gave up 3 bases; unmatched junction bases: 10. CDR3 length: 16 amino acids. DNA for the CDR3: TGCAGCGTTGAGATGGGCCTAGCGGGGGGCCGCTACGAGCAGTACTTC. Its protein is CSVEMGLAGGRYEQYF.

V and J are TRBV5-1 and TRBJ1-4; perhaps TRBD1 as D (5 bases). This CDR3 has 14 amino acids. Trimming removed 0 bases at V and 4 bases at J, with 7 bases between. Germline CDR1 SGHRS, CDR2 YFSETQ. The CDR3 DNA sequence: TGCGCCAGCAGCTTGGGACAGAATAATGAAAAACTGTTTTTT. It encodes CASSLGQNNEKLFF.

The chain couples TRBV19 to TRBJ1-3; D not resolved. Trimming took off 2 bases at V and 0 bases at J, with 5 bases between the two ends. The CDR3 consists of 14 residues. In germline, CDR1 is LNHDA, CDR2 SQIVND (reference sequence). The CDR3 coding sequence is TGTGCCAGTAGTATATCCCTCTCTGGAAACACCATATATTTT. As protein: CASSISLSGNTIYF.

This chain uses TRBV29-1 with TRBJ2-3; D is possibly TRBD1 (8 bases). Germline CDR1 reads SQVTM; CDR2 reads ANQGSEA. The CDR3 has 14 residues. Trimming shortened V by 3 bases and J by 3 bases, and 13 bases separated the two germline ends. Here the CDR3 DNA reads TGCAGCGTTGAGACAGGGGAGGGAACAGATACGCAGTATTTT. This sequence encodes CSVETGEGTDTQYF.

In its sample, this clone was seen once. This chain uses TRBV7-7 with TRBJ2-1; D unresolved. Trimming left V 3 bases short and J 6 bases short, with 9 bases between. Germline CDR1 is SSHAT and CDR2 is FNYEAQ (reference sequence). The CDR3 runs to 13 residues. CDR3 DNA: TGTGCCAGCAGCTTGGGCCGGGTCAATGAGCAGTTCTTC. As protein: CASSLGRVNEQFF.

The rearrangement uses TRBV5-1 and TRBJ2-6; 7 nucleotides agree with TRBD1. There are 15 residues in the CDR3. J was trimmed by 0 bases and V by 6 bases; bases with no gene match: 3. Germline V lookup: CDR1 SGHRS, CDR2 YFSETQ. The CDR3 is CASTHRGSGANVLTF. The CDR3 nucleotides read TGCGCCAGCACTCACAGGGGCTCTGGGGCCAACGTCCTGACTTTC.

The rearrangement uses TRBV2 and TRBJ1-5, with unresolved D. V shed 1 base and J shed 2 bases, with 9 bases lying between them. Germline V gene lookup returns CDR1 SNHLY and CDR2 FYNNEI. The CDR3 spans 15 residues. The CDR3 is CASSEGWVGNQPQHF. For the CDR3, the DNA is TGTGCCAGCAGTGAAGGGTGGGTCGGCAATCAGCCCCAGCATTTT.

This chain joins TRBV29-1 and TRBJ1-1; D remains ambiguous. Trimming shortened V by 1 base and J by 8 bases, and 14 bases separated the two germline ends. This CDR3 is built from 13 residues. Germline loops: CDR1 SQVTM, CDR2 ANQGSEA. CDR3 nucleotide sequence: TGCAGCGTTGAAGGGACTGGAGCCACCGAAGCTTTCTTT. Translating gives CSVEGTGATEAFF.

V usage is TRBV14 and J usage is TRBJ2-7; no clear D. With 1 base removed from V and 7 bases from J, the gap between germline ends came to 20 bases. The CDR3 covers 16 residues. Per germline, CDR1 SGHDN and CDR2 FVKESK. The DNA of the CDR3 is TGTGCCAGCAGCCAAGGCTTCCAACTGTCCGTTTTGGAGCAGTACTTC. The encoded protein is CASSQGFQLSVLEQYF.

This clone showed up just once. This chain connects TRBV27 to TRBJ1-6, with a weak D call TRBD1 (5 bases). V lost 1 base, J lost 9 bases, and 13 bases lay in between. This CDR3 region has 15 residues. From germline, CDR1 is MNHEY and CDR2 SMNVEV (reference sequence). CDR3 region: CASSLYGGGVSPLHF. In DNA form, the CDR3 reads TGTGCCAGCAGTTTATACGGGGGGGGAGTTTCACCCCTCCACTTT.

The chain joins TRBV2 to TRBJ2-1; maybe TRBD2 (6 bases). The CDR3 is made up of 13 amino acids. Trimming removed 7 bases at V and 8 bases at J, with 15 bases between. Germline CDR1 is SNHLY and CDR2 is FYNNEI. The CDR3 loop is CASIHGGGDEQFF. The CDR3 DNA reads as TGTGCCAGCATTCATGGGGGAGGCGATGAGCAGTTCTTC.

The V gene is TRBV7-9, the J gene TRBJ1-1, with D possibly matching TRBD1 (6 bases). The CDR3 is 14 residues long. The V end lost 3 bases, the J end lost 4 bases, and 12 bases lay between the germline ends. Germline CDR1 and CDR2: SEHNR and FQNEAQ (reference sequence). The CDR3 nucleotides are TGTGCCAGCAGCTTCGGCCGGGACACCACTGAAGCTTTCTTT. This sequence encodes CASSFGRDTTEAFF.